This T cell receptor beta chain was found in a study of blood T cell repertoires in COVID-19. This CDR3 region has 13 residues. Germline-derived CDR1 and CDR2 are SGHRS and YFSETQ. Trimming at V came to 4 bases and at J to 8 bases, leaving 5 bases not matched to a gene. As handled by the study authors: Quantification of nucleated cells was approximated via reference gene primer amplification. Clones were sequenced by immunoSEQ multiplex PCR, and TCRdb holds only the in-frame ones, with some missing. V and J calls and clone size are copied from that table; D and trimming were computed from the DNA. This sample has 180,000 or so clones, with approximately 80% found just once.

Sequenced sample: PBMCs or T cells enriched from blood (not recorded which). V usage is TRBV5-1 and J usage is TRBJ1-2, with 10 nucleotides matching TRBD1. This receptor was obtained from a man in his fifties who had recovered from COVID-19. This CDR3 reads CASSGTGVRGYTF. For the CDR3, the DNA is TGCGCCAGCAGCGGGACAGGGGTGAGGGGCTACACCTTC.